The 4 T cell receptor beta chains reported below all come from one sample, sequenced in a study of T cells in Graves' hyperthyroidism and ophthalmopathy. Using RNA transcripts as the source, TCR beta CDR3 regions were amplified. RT-PCR in the first round (using the HTBI primer set) targeted the TCR CDR3. TCRdb fed the multiplex PCR reads into MiXCR, producing one record per CDR3 protein. The sample carries approximately 610,000 distinct CDR3 sequences, roughly 14% recorded once. What was sequenced was blood. Source of these receptors: a woman between 40 and 50 years old with Graves' ophthalmopathy.

In its sample, this clonotype was seen many times. V gene TRBV10-3 combines with J gene TRBJ2-5; D gene uncertain. The CDR3 runs 13 residues. In germline, CDR1 is ENHRY, CDR2 SYGVKD. Trimming pared 11 bases from V and 2 bases from J, leaving 15 bases between. The CDR3 spells CASKVEPQETQYF. CDR3 nucleotide sequence: TGTGCCTCCAAGGTAGAACCTCAAGAGACCCAGTACTTC.

This clonotype was counted ten times or more. This sequence joins TRBV10-3 and TRBJ2-3, with a tentative D call TRBD2 (6 bases). The CDR3 consists of 14 residues. CDR1 and CDR2 from the germline V gene are ENHRY and SYGVKD. Trimming took off 4 bases at V and 6 bases at J, with 14 bases between the two ends. CDR3: CAISGREPEDTQYF. DNA for the CDR3: TGTGCCATCAGTGGCCGGGAGCCCGAGGATACGCAGTATTTT.

The sample holds many counts of this clonotype. This chain connects TRBV6-2 or TRBV6-3 to TRBJ2-5; D is unclear. The CDR3 consists of 15 residues. Germline-derived CDR1 and CDR2 are MNHEY and SVGEGT. V was pared by 10 bases and J by 5 bases, with 23 bases between. The CDR3 reads CATLRKGFGSETQYF. The DNA of the CDR3 is TGTGCCACCCTTAGGAAAGGGTTCGGGTCGGAGACCCAGTACTTC.

Many counts were recorded for this clonotype. The rearrangement links TRBV29-1 to TRBJ2-7, with D tentatively TRBD1 or TRBD2 (5 bases each). Germline V gene sequence: CDR1 SQVTM, CDR2 ANQGSEA. The CDR3 loop spans 12 amino acids. Trimming took off 5 bases at V and 3 bases at J, with 11 bases between the two ends. The CDR3 region is CSVRGEGYEQYF. In DNA form, the CDR3 reads TGCAGCGTTAGGGGAGAGGGCTACGAGCAGTACTTC.